This entry concerns a single T cell receptor beta chain. The entry originates in a study of TIL therapy for anti-PD-1-resistant metastatic lung cancer. The libraries were made with immunoSEQ v3. The table came from immunoSEQ multiplex PCR; TCRdb's copy has only in-frame clones and leaves some out. This sample has under 55,000 clones, with around 79% found just once. Germline CDR1 SEHNR, CDR2 FQNEAQ (reference sequence). V trimming: 4 bases; J trimming: 7 bases; junction bases outside the gene matches: 5. This CDR3 comprises 13 residues. Time point specified: pre-treatment sample, taken before nivolumab and TIL therapy.

Sequenced material: blood, taken at baseline. The sequence came from a woman between 30 and 80 years old with non-small cell lung cancer. The chain links TRBV7-9 to TRBJ1-1, with TRBD1 identical over 8 bases. The chain's CDR3 is CASSSGQVLEAFF. The CDR3 DNA reads as TGTGCCAGCAGCTCGGGACAGGTTCTTGAAGCTTTCTTT.